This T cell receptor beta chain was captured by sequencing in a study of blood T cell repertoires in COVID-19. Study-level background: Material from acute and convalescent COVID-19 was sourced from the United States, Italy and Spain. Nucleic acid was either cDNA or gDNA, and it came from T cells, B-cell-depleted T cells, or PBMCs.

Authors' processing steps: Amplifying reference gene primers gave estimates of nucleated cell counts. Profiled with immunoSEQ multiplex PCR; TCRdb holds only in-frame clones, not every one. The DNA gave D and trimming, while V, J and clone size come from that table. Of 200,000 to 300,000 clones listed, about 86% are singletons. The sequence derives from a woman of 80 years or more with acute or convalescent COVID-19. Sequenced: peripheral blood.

The CDR3 bases are TGTGCCAGCAGCGAGGGCCGGGACACCCAAGCTTTCTTT. The encoded protein is CASSEGRDTQAFF. The rearrangement joins TRBV7-3 to TRBJ1-1; D is possibly TRBD1 (6 bases). Germline V gene data show CDR1 as SGHTA and CDR2 as FQGTGA. Trimming shortened V by 5 bases and J by 9 bases, and 16 bases separated the two germline ends. The CDR3 is 13 amino acids. The full variable domain, its missing parts supplied by reference TRBV7-3 and TRBJ1-1, is GAGVSQTPSNKVTEKGKYVELRCDPISGHTALYWYRQSLGQGPEFLIYFQGTGAADDSGLPNDRFFAVRPEGSVSTLKIQRTERGDSAVYLCASSEGRDTQAFFGQGTRLTVV.